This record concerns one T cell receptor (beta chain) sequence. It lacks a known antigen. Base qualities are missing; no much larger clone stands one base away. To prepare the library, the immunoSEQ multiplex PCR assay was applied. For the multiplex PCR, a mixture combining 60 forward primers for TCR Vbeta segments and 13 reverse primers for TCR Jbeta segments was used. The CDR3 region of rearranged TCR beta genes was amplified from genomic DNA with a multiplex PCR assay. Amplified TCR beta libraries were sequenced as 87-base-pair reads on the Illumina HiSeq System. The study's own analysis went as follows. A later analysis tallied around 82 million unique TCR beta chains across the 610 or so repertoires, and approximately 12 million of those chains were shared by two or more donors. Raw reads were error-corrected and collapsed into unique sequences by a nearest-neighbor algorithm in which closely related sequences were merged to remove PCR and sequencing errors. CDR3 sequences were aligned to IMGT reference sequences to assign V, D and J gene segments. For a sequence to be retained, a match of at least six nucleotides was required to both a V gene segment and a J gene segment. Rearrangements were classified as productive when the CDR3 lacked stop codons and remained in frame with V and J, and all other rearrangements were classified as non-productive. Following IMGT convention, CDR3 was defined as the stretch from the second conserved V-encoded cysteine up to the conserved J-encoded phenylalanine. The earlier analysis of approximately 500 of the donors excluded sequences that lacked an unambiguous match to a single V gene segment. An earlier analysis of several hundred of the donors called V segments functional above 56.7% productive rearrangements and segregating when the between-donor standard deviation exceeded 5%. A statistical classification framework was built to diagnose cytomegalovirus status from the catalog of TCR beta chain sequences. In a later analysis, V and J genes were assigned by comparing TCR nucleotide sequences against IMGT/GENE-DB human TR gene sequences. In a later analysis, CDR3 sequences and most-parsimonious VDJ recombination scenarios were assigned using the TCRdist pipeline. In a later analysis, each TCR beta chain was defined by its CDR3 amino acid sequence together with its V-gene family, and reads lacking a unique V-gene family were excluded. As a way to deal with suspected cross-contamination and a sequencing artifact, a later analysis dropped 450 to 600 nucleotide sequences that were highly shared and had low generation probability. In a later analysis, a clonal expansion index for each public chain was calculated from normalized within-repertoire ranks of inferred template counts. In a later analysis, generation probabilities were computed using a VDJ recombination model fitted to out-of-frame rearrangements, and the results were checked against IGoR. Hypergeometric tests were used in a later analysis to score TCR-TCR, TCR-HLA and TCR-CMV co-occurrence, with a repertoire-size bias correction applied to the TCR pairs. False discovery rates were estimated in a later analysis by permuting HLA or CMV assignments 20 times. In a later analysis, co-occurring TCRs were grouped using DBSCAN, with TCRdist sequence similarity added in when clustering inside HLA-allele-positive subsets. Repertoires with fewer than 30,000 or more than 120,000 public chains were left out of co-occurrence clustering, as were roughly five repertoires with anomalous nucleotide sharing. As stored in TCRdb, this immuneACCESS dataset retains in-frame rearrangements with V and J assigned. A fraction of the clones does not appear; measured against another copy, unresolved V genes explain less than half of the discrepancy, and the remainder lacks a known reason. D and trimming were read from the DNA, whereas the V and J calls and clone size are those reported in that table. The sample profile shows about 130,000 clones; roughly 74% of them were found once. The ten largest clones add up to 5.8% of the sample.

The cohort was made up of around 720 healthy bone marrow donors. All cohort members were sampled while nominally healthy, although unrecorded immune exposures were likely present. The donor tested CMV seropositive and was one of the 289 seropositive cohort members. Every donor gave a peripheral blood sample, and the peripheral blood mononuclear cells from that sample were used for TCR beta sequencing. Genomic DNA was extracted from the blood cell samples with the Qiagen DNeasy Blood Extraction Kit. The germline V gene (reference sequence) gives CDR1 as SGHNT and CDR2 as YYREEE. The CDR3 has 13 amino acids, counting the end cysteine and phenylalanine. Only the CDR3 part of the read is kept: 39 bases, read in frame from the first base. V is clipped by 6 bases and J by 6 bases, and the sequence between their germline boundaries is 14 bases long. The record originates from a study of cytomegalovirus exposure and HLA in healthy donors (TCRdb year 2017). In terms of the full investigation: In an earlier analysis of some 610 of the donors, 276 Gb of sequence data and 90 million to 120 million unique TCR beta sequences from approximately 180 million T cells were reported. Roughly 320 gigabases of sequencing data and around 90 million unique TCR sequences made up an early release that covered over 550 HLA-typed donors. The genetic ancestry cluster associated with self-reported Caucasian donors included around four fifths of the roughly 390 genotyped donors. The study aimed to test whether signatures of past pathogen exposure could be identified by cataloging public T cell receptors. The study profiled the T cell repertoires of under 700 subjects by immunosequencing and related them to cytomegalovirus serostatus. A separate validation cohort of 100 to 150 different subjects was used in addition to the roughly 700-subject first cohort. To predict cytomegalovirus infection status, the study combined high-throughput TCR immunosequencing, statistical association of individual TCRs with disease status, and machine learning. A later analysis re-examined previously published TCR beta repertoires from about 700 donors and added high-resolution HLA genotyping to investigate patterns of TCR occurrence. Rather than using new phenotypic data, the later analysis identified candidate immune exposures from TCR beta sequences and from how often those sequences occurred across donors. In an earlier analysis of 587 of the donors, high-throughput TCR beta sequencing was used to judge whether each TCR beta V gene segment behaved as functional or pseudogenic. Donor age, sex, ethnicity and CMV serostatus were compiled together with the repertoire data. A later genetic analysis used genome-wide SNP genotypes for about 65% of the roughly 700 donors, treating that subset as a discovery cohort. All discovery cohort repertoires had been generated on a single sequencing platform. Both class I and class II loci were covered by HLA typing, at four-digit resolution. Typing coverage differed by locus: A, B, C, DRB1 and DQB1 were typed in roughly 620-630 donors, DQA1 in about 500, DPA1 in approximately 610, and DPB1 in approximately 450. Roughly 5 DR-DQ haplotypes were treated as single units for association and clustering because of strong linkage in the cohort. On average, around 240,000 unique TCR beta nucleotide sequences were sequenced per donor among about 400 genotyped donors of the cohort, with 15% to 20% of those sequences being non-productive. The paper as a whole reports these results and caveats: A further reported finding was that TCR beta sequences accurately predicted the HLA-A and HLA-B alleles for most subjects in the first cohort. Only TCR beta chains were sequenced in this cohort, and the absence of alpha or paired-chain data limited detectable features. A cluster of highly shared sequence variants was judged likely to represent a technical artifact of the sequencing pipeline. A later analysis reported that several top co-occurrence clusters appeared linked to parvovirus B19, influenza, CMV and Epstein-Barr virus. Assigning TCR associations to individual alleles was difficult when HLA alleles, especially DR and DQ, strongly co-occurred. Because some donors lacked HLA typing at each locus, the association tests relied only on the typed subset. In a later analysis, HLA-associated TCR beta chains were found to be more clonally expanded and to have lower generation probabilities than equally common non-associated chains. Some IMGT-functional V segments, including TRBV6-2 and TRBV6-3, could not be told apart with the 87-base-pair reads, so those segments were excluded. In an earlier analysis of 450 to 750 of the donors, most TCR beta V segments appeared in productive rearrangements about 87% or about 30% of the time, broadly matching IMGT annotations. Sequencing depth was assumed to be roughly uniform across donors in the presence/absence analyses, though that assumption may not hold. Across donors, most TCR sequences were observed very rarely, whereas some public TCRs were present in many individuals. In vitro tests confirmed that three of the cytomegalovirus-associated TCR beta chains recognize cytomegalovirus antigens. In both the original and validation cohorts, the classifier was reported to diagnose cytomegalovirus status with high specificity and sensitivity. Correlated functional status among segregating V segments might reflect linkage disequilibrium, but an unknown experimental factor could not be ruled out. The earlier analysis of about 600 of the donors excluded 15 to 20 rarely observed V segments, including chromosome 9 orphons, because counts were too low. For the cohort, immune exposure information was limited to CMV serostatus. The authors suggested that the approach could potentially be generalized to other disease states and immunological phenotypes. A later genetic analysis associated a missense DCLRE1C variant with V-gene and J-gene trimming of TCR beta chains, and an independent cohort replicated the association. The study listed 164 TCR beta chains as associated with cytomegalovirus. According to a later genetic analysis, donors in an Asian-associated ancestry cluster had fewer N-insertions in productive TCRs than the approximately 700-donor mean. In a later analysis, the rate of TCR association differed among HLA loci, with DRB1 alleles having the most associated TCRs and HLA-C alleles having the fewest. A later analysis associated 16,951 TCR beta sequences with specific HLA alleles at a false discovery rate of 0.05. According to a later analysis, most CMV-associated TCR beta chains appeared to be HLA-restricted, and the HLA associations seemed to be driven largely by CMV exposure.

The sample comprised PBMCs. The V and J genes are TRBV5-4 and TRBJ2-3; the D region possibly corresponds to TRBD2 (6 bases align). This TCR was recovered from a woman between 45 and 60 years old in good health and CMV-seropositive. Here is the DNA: TGTGCCAGCAACGGCGGAGGGTTGGATACGCAGTATTTT. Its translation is CASNGGGLDTQYF.